This TCR beta chain was sequenced for a study of radiation and T cells in renal cell carcinoma. Described time point: blood 4 weeks post-SBRT, at nephrectomy. The treatment denotes: 15 Gy SBRT to primary tumor, nephrectomy 4 weeks later. Generated by immunoSEQ multiplex PCR, the TCRdb table keeps only in-frame clones and is missing some. The table shows around 180,000 clones, with less than 90% occurring only once. Germline V CDR1 and CDR2: SGHVS, FQNEAQ. V was clipped by 5 bases and J by 0 bases; unmatched bases: 5. CDR3 size: 15 residues. This clone was seen more than once but under ten times. V gene TRBV7-8 combines with J gene TRBJ2-3, with TRBD1 identical over 7 bases. This clonotype was obtained from a woman in her forties or fifties with renal cell carcinoma. Sequencing was performed on blood, taken from a patient whose treatment included radiotherapy and nephrectomy. CDR3 residues: CASSAHRGSTDTQYF. The CDR3 region has the DNA TGTGCCAGCAGCGCCCACAGGGGTAGCACAGATACGCAGTATTTT. Based on the CDR3 plus reference TRBV7-8 and TRBJ2-3, the full variable domain is GAGVSQSPRYKVAKRGQDVALRCDPISGHVSLFWYQQALGQGPEFLTYFQNEAQLDKSGLPSDRFFAERPEGSVSTLKIQRTQQEDSAVYLCASSAHRGSTDTQYFGPGTRLTVL.